This entry lists 19 T cell receptor beta chains sequenced from one sample in a study of blood T cell repertoires in COVID-19. The table came from immunoSEQ multiplex PCR; TCRdb's copy has only in-frame clones and leaves some out. The repertoire holds about 110,000 clones, approximately 84% seen once, with approximately 7% in the top ten. Sequencing was done on a sample of peripheral blood. Receptor source: a woman aged 50 to 60 with acute or convalescent COVID-19.

The chain combines TRBV18 with TRBJ1-1, with a possible D match to TRBD1 (5 bases). Germline V gene data show CDR1 as KGHSH and CDR2 as LQKENI. This CDR3 is built from 15 residues. Trimming cost V 3 bases and J 3 bases, with 14 bases left between them. The CDR3 bases are TGTGCCAGCTCACCTTCATTCGGGGGGGACACTGAAGCTTTCTTT. Its translation: CASSPSFGGDTEAFF.

This clone has only a few counts. The chain employs TRBV29-1 and TRBJ1-2; the match to TRBD1 covers 8 bases. Unmatched junction bases numbered 5, after V lost 1 base and J lost 7 bases. The CDR3 loop spans 13 amino acids. CDR1 is SQVTM, CDR2 ANQGSEA, per germline. The CDR3 nucleotides are TGCAGCGTTGAAGGGACAGGGAATAGTGGCTACACCTTC. Translating gives CSVEGTGNSGYTF.

This chain joins TRBV10-2 and TRBJ2-3; D is possibly TRBD2 (6 bases). Trimming removed 7 bases at V and 0 bases at J, with 8 bases between. The CDR3 has 13 amino acids. Germline V gene sequence: CDR1 WSHSY, CDR2 SAAADI. The CDR3 DNA reads as TGCGCCAGCACCCGGGGGAGCACAGATACGCAGTATTTT. Residues: CASTRGSTDTQYF.

This clone appeared a few times. The genes are TRBV18 and TRBJ2-1, with unresolved D. Germline CDR1 KGHSH, CDR2 LQKENI. V lost 3 bases and J 3 bases, leaving 9 bases between the germline ends. This CDR3 has 14 amino acids. CDR3 sequence reads: CASSPPHSYNEQFF. In DNA, the CDR3 is TGTGCCAGCTCACCCCCCCACAGCTACAATGAGCAGTTCTTC.

The J gene is TRBJ2-5, the V gene TRBV5-8; tentative D call: TRBD2 (7 bases). Trimming took 6 bases from V and 5 from J, leaving 20 bases between them. Germline lookup yields CDR1 SGHTS and CDR2 YDEGEE. This CDR3 comprises 15 residues. The CDR3 loop is CASTQRGGRLETQYF. The CDR3 region has the DNA TGTGCCAGCACCCAAAGGGGGGGCCGATTGGAGACCCAGTACTTC.

The V and J genes are TRBV7-6 and TRBJ2-1, with 7 bases that match TRBD2. After removal of 5 bases from V and 4 bases from J, the junction contained 8 bases not matched to a gene. CDR1 is SGHVS, CDR2 FNYEAQ, per germline. The CDR3 runs 15 residues. For the CDR3, the DNA is TGTGCCAGCAGCCCCGATGGGACTAAGTACAATGAGCAGTTCTTC. Protein sequence: CASSPDGTKYNEQFF.

The rearrangement uses TRBV11-1 and TRBJ1-1, with D perhaps matching TRBD1 (6 bases). This CDR3 contains 13 residues. Trimming stripped 8 bases from V and 1 base from J, with 11 bases between. Germline V gives CDR1 SGHAT, CDR2 FQDESV (reference sequence). For the CDR3, the DNA is TGTGCCAGCTCGACAGGACAGAACACTGAAGCTTTCTTT. Protein sequence: CASSTGQNTEAFF.

The rearrangement links TRBV5-1 to TRBJ1-2; a weak D match, TRBD1 (6 bases). V dropped 0 bases and J dropped 4 bases, with 7 bases sitting between them. From germline, CDR1 is SGHRS and CDR2 YFSETQ. The CDR3 runs 13 residues. CDR3 region: CASSLEQGYGYTF. CDR3 sequence (DNA): TGCGCCAGCAGCTTGGAACAGGGCTATGGCTACACCTTC.

The chain carries TRBV5-1 and TRBJ2-3; D remains ambiguous. This CDR3 region has 13 residues. Trimming removed 0 bases from V and 7 bases from J, with 9 bases in between. Germline CDR1 and CDR2: SGHRS and YFSETQ. Here the CDR3 DNA reads TGCGCCAGCAGCTTGGGAGAGGCTAATACGCAGTATTTT. Protein sequence: CASSLGEANTQYF.

The chain links TRBV12-5 to TRBJ1-1; 8 nucleotides line up with TRBD1. Germline CDR1 is LGHNT and CDR2 is FRNRAP. The CDR3 is made up of 12 amino acids. Unmatched junction bases numbered 7, after V lost 6 bases and J lost 10 bases. CDR3 residues: CASGVTGGRAFF. The CDR3 region has the DNA TGTGCTAGTGGCGTAACAGGGGGAAGAGCTTTCTTT.

A few counts support this clone. The chain joins TRBV11-2 to TRBJ1-6; 7 nucleotides match TRBD1. Germline CDR1 SGHAT, CDR2 FQNNGV. This CDR3 is 14 amino acids long. Trimming took 1 base from V and 7 from J; bases not matched to a gene: 1. This chain's CDR3 is CASSLGDRNSPLHF. In DNA, the CDR3 is TGTGCCAGCAGCTTAGGGGACAGAAATTCACCCCTCCACTTT.

The chain has TRBV18 and TRBJ2-7; TRBD2 is a possible D gene (6 bases). Germline V lookup: CDR1 KGHSH, CDR2 LQKENI. V lost 6 bases to trimming and J lost 7 bases, with 22 bases between them. The CDR3 runs to 15 residues. CDR3 sequence: CASSLNSGAGKEQYF. The DNA of the CDR3 is TGTGCCAGCTCCCTTAATAGCGGTGCGGGGAAGGAGCAGTACTTC.

CDR3 sequence reads: CASSSTYEQYF. DNA for the CDR3: TGTGCCAGCAGCTCTACCTACGAGCAGTACTTC. The V call is TRBV5-8, the J call TRBJ2-7, with D unclear. Per germline, CDR1 SGHTS and CDR2 YDEGEE. The CDR3 extends over 11 amino acids. Trimming stripped 3 bases from V and 2 bases from J, with 3 bases between.

Only one count was recorded for this clone. The chain recombines TRBV5-1 with TRBJ2-1; 9 nucleotides align to TRBD1. CDR3 length: 14 residues. V gave up 4 bases and J gave up 4 bases; unmatched junction bases: 3. Germline CDR1 SGHRS, CDR2 YFSETQ. The CDR3 loop is CASSTGTGYNEQFF. As DNA, the CDR3 is TGCGCCAGCAGCACGGGGACAGGGTACAATGAGCAGTTCTTC.

The DNA of the CDR3 is TGTGCCAGCAAACCACAGGGGGTCGATAATTCACCCCTCCACTTT. Its protein product is CASKPQGVDNSPLHF. The chain recombines TRBV3-1 (or the pseudogene TRBV3-2) with TRBJ1-6, with TRBD1 matching over 8 bases. Germline CDR1 LGHDT, CDR2 YNNKEL (reference sequence). The CDR3 length is 15 residues. After removal of 7 bases from V and 5 bases from J, the junction contained 7 bases not matched to a gene.

The chain combines TRBV6-5 with TRBJ1-2; D is uncertain. CDR3 length equals 13 residues. Trimming stripped 5 bases from V and 1 base from J, with 8 bases between. In germline, CDR1 is MNHEY, CDR2 SVGAGI. The CDR3 nucleotides are TGTGCCAGCAGTATGGGCAGTAACTATGGCTACACCTTC. Encoded protein: CASSMGSNYGYTF.

The J gene is TRBJ1-6, the V gene TRBV4-1; TRBD1 is a possible D gene (5 bases). Between the trimmed V and J ends, which lost 1 base and 8 bases, there was a span of 18 bases. This CDR3 spans 17 amino acids. Per the germline V gene, CDR1 is MGHRA and CDR2 is YSYEKL. The CDR3 nucleotides read TGCGCCAGCAGCCAAGTAGATAGGGGAGGGGTATATTCACCCCTCCACTTT. It specifies CASSQVDRGGVYSPLHF.

The gene calls are TRBV27 and TRBJ2-1; D remains ambiguous. There are 13 residues in the CDR3. Germline V CDR1 and CDR2: MNHEY, SMNVEV (reference sequence). The V end lost 4 bases, the J end lost 6 bases, and 10 bases lay between the germline ends. The CDR3 nucleotides read TGTGCCAGCAGTTCCAACATCTTCAATGAGCAGTTCTTC. As protein: CASSSNIFNEQFF.

The gene calls are TRBV27 and TRBJ1-2; D uncertain. Trimming stripped 2 bases from V and 1 base from J, with 5 bases between. Germline V gives CDR1 MNHEY, CDR2 SMNVEV (reference sequence). The CDR3 length is 13 residues. Written as DNA, the CDR3 is TGTGCCAGCAGTTTAGGCCTTAACTATGGCTACACCTTC. This sequence encodes CASSLGLNYGYTF.